A selection of T cell receptor beta chains follows, all from one sample in a study of chemoradiotherapy in HPV16-positive cancers. Here immunoSEQ multiplex PCR was the method, and the copy in TCRdb shows in-frame clones only, minus some. This sample carries about 14,000 clones, roughly 87% of them seen once, and the ten largest clones take about 3.9%. Sequenced material: tumor tissue, taken from a patient who underwent chemoradiotherapy. Receptors were obtained from a human donor with HPV-associated anogenital cancer. CDR3s include the opening cysteine and the closing phenylalanine or tryptophan. The D gene is left open where the match is weak.

D: -
V: TRBV5-4
J: TRBJ2-3
CDR3: CAGRDRTTDTQYF
DNA: TGTGCCGGCCGGGACCGAACTACAGATACGCAGTATTTT

D: -
V: TRBV7-2
J: TRBJ1-2
CDR3: CASSLRVGDNYGYTF
DNA: TGTGCCAGCAGCCTCAGGGTGGGAGATAACTATGGCTACACCTTC

D: -
V: TRBV18
J: TRBJ2-1
CDR3: CASSPNNEQFF
DNA: TGTGCCAGCTCACCCAACAATGAGCAGTTCTTC

D: TRBD1
V: TRBV4-2
J: TRBJ1-2
CDR3: CASSQEGQGAIYGYTF
DNA: TGTGCCAGCAGCCAAGAGGGACAGGGGGCTATCTATGGCTACACCTTC

D: -
V: TRBV5-1
J: TRBJ1-2
CDR3: CASREQGPQWGYTF
DNA: TGCGCCAGCAGAGAACAGGGTCCCCAGTGGGGCTACACCTTC

D: -
V: TRBV11-3
J: TRBJ1-1
CDR3: CASSANSMNTEAFF
DNA: TGTGCCAGCAGCGCGAACTCCATGAACACTGAAGCTTTCTTT

D: -
V: TRBV5-1
J: TRBJ1-2
CDR3: CASSLDSLGYSDGYTF
DNA: TGCGCCAGCAGCTTGGATAGCTTGGGGTACTCGGATGGCTACACCTTC

D: -
V: TRBV2
J: TRBJ1-3
CDR3: CASSTAWSGNTIYF
DNA: TGTGCCAGCAGTACCGCCTGGTCTGGAAACACCATATATTTT

D: TRBD1
V: TRBV5-1
J: TRBJ1-4
CDR3: CASSLTGTGGEKLFF
DNA: TGCGCCAGCAGCCTAACCGGGACAGGGGGTGAAAAACTGTTTTTT

D: -
V: TRBV9
J: TRBJ2-6
CDR3: CASSTPMRDIGRSGANVLTF
DNA: TGTGCCAGCAGCACCCCCATGAGGGACATCGGACGGTCTGGGGCCAACGTCCTGACTTTC

D: -
V: TRBV7-6
J: TRBJ2-1
CDR3: CASSLGWAGASSYNEQFF
DNA: TGTGCCAGCAGCTTAGGTTGGGCAGGGGCGAGCTCCTACAATGAGCAGTTCTTC

D: -
V: TRBV6-5
J: TRBJ2-6
CDR3: CASRTGANVLTF
DNA: TGTGCCTCGAGGACAGGGGCCAACGTCCTGACTTTC

D: -
V: TRBV6-5
J: TRBJ1-4
CDR3: CASSPTGGREKLFF
DNA: TGTGCCAGCAGCCCGACGGGGGGACGGGAAAAACTGTTTTTT

D: TRBD1
V: TRBV5-1
J: TRBJ2-7
CDR3: CASTGTGADEQYF
DNA: TGCGCCAGTACCGGGACAGGGGCCGACGAGCAGTACTTC

D: -
V: TRBV11-3
J: TRBJ2-1
CDR3: CASSLDRIGGGTFNEQFF
DNA: TGTGCCAGCAGCTTAGATCGGATAGGGGGAGGGACATTTAATGAGCAGTTCTTC

D: TRBD1
V: TRBV6-1
J: TRBJ1-5
CDR3: CATSGQGPQPQHF
DNA: TGTGCCACCAGTGGACAGGGACCTCAGCCCCAGCATTTT

D: -
V: TRBV2
J: TRBJ2-1
CDR3: CASSDYPSHPAEQFF
DNA: TGTGCCAGCAGCGACTATCCCTCACACCCCGCCGAGCAGTTCTTC

D: -
V: TRBV6-1
J: TRBJ2-4
CDR3: CASSERRVGKNIQYF
DNA: TGTGCCAGCAGTGAACGGAGGGTCGGAAAAAACATTCAGTACTTC

D: -
V: TRBV6-5
J: TRBJ2-3
CDR3: CASSVGEVEDTQYF
DNA: TGTGCCAGCAGTGTCGGCGAGGTGGAGGATACGCAGTATTTT

D: -
V: TRBV10-2
J: TRBJ1-2
CDR3: CASRAGNYGYTF
DNA: TGCGCCAGCAGGGCGGGGAACTATGGCTACACCTTC

D: TRBD1
V: TRBV14
J: TRBJ2-4
CDR3: CASSSGGASKNIQYF
DNA: TGTGCCAGCAGCTCAGGGGGAGCGTCCAAAAACATTCAGTACTTC

D: -
V: TRBV7-2
J: TRBJ2-7
CDR3: CASSLWGDEQYF
DNA: TGTGCCAGCAGCTTGTGGGGAGACGAGCAGTACTTC

D: -
V: TRBV30
J: TRBJ2-3
CDR3: CAWSVGTADTQYF
DNA: TGTGCCTGGAGCGTGGGCACGGCAGATACGCAGTATTTT

D: -
V: TRBV6-5
J: TRBJ2-7
CDR3: CASSHREQLYEQYF
DNA: TGTGCCAGCAGTCATAGGGAACAGTTGTACGAGCAGTACTTC

D: -
V: TRBV11-2
J: TRBJ2-1
CDR3: CASSLSGLYNEQFF
DNA: TGTGCCAGCAGCCTCTCGGGACTTTACAATGAGCAGTTCTTC

D: -
V: TRBV7-9
J: TRBJ1-1
CDR3: CASSLAQGKNTEAFF
DNA: TGTGCCAGCAGCTTAGCCCAGGGGAAGAACACTGAAGCTTTCTTT

D: TRBD2
V: TRBV4-2
J: TRBJ2-7
CDR3: CASSQGLAGYEQYF
DNA: TGTGCCAGCAGCCAAGGACTAGCGGGCTACGAGCAGTACTTC

D: -
V: TRBV5-6
J: TRBJ2-6
CDR3: CASSYGVSGANVLTF
DNA: TGTGCCAGCAGCTACGGGGTTTCTGGGGCCAACGTCCTGACTTTC